A single sample gave rise to the 23 T cell receptor beta chains below, sequenced in a study of blood T cell repertoires in COVID-19. Sequencing used immunoSEQ multiplex PCR; TCRdb keeps in-frame clones, though not all of them. The data contain 110,000 to 150,000 clones, over 70% of them singletons. The sequenced sample was peripheral blood. These receptors all stem from a woman in her 50s with acute or convalescent COVID-19.

The J gene is TRBJ1-2, the V gene TRBV27; D is undetermined. CDR3 size: 15 residues. Germline V gene sequence: CDR1 MNHEY, CDR2 SMNVEV (reference sequence). The V end was cut by 3 bases, the J end by 1 base, with 12 bases between. Here the CDR3 DNA reads TGTGCCAGCAGTTTGAGGCAGAGCGATAACTATGGCTACACCTTC. Protein product: CASSLRQSDNYGYTF.

The rearrangement uses TRBV7-2 and TRBJ1-6; D may be TRBD1 (5 bases). Germline V gives CDR1 SGHTA, CDR2 FQGNSA. The CDR3 totals 18 residues. V was shortened by 1 base and J by 0 bases, with 13 bases between the two germline ends. CDR3 nucleotide sequence: TGTGCCAGCAGCTTAGGACAGTCGAAGAGCTCCTATAATTCACCCCTCCACTTT. As protein: CASSLGQSKSSYNSPLHF.

This chain connects TRBV7-3 to TRBJ2-1; a possible D gene is TRBD2 (6 bases). V lost 4 bases, J lost 7 bases, and 8 bases lay in between. The V gene's germline CDR1 is SGHTA and CDR2 FQGTGA. The CDR3 has 12 amino acids. The CDR3 spells CASSSGRNEQFF. DNA of the CDR3: TGTGCCAGCAGCTCTGGGAGGAATGAGCAGTTCTTC. The whole variable domain, filled in from reference TRBV7-3 and TRBJ2-1, reads GAGVSQTPSNKVTEKGKYVELRCDPISGHTALYWYRQSLGQGPEFLIYFQGTGAADDSGLPNDRFFAVRPEGSVSTLKIQRTERGDSAVYLCASSSGRNEQFFGPGTRLTVL.

The J gene is TRBJ1-1, the V gene TRBV7-3, with TRBD1 as a possible D gene (6 bases). V was trimmed by 5 bases and J by 4 bases, leaving 23 bases between them. From germline, CDR1 is SGHTA and CDR2 FQGTGA. The CDR3 covers 17 residues. The CDR3 loop is CASSPSPLTGLSTEAFF. As DNA, the CDR3 is TGTGCCAGCAGCCCATCCCCCCTTACAGGGTTGAGCACTGAAGCTTTCTTT.

This rearrangement joins TRBV4-2 to TRBJ1-1; D may be TRBD1 (6 bases). This CDR3 is 16 amino acids long. Trimming took 1 base from V and 2 from J, leaving 14 bases between them. Germline loops: CDR1 LGHNA, CDR2 YNFKEQ. CDR3 coding DNA: TGTGCCAGCAGCCAAGTTATGGGGGGGCCTAACACTGAAGCTTTCTTT. As protein: CASSQVMGGPNTEAFF.

V is TRBV3-1 (or the pseudogene TRBV3-2) and J is TRBJ1-2; D call uncertain. V was shortened by 4 bases and J by 4 bases, with 13 bases between the two germline ends. Germline values: CDR1 LGHDT, CDR2 YNNKEL (reference sequence). This CDR3 region has 14 residues. CDR3 DNA sequence: TGTGCCAGCAGCCGTACCTCGTGGAGCTATGGCTACACCTTC. It is translated as CASSRTSWSYGYTF.

The rearrangement uses TRBV9 and TRBJ2-1; 9 bases are shared with TRBD2. Germline CDR1 and CDR2: SGDLS and YYNGEE. The CDR3 consists of 16 residues. V shed 1 base, J shed 7 bases, and the junction held 9 bases outside the gene matches. CDR3 bases: TGTGCCAGCAGCGTAAAGCTAGCGGGATCGAGGAATGAGCAGTTCTTC. As protein: CASSVKLAGSRNEQFF.

The J gene is TRBJ2-5, the V gene TRBV2, with 7 bases matching TRBD2. V trimming: 7 bases; J trimming: 5 bases; junction bases outside the gene matches: 7. Germline V CDR1 and CDR2: SNHLY, FYNNEI. This CDR3 spans 13 amino acids. CDR3: CASNGREGETQYF. In DNA, the CDR3 is TGTGCCAGCAACGGCAGGGAGGGGGAGACCCAGTACTTC.

The gene calls are TRBV5-8 and TRBJ2-3; 8 positions match TRBD1. Germline V CDR1 and CDR2: SGHTS, YDEGEE. The CDR3 length is 14 residues. V lost 2 bases, J lost 4 bases, and 3 bases stayed unmatched. The CDR3 protein is CASSLGQGADTQYF. In nucleotides, the CDR3 is TGTGCCAGCAGCTTAGGACAGGGCGCAGATACGCAGTATTTT.

A single count supports this clone. The rearrangement uses TRBV18 and TRBJ2-7, with 7 bases lining up with TRBD2. Germline V gene data show CDR1 as KGHSH and CDR2 as LQKENI. V lost 0 bases and J lost 3; bases outside the gene matches: 8. CDR3 size: 16 residues. DNA of the CDR3: TGTGCCAGCTCACCACCGGAGGCGACTAGCTACTACGAGCAGTACTTC. Translated: CASSPPEATSYYEQYF. The full variable domain, completed using reference TRBV18 and TRBJ2-7, is NAGVMQNPRHLVRRRGQEARLRCSPMKGHSHVYWYRQLPEEGLKFMVYLQKENIIDESGMPKERFSAEFPKEGPSILRIQQVVRGDSAAYFCASSPPEATSYYEQYFGPGTRLTVT.

The rearrangement joins TRBV27 to TRBJ1-5; a possible D gene is TRBD1 (5 bases). The ends were cut back, 4 bases at V and 4 bases at J, with 8 bases in the middle. This CDR3 has 13 residues. CDR1 is MNHEY, CDR2 SMNVEV, per germline (reference sequence). CDR3 protein: CASSSSGNQPQHF. In DNA form, the CDR3 reads TGTGCCAGCAGTTCCTCAGGGAATCAGCCCCAGCATTTT.

This clone was seen a handful of times. The rearrangement uses TRBV6-5 and TRBJ2-1; TRBD1 is a possible D gene (6 bases). Trimming took 0 bases from V and 6 from J, leaving 12 bases between them. The germline V gene encodes CDR1 MNHEY and CDR2 SVGAGI. The CDR3 has 15 residues. For the CDR3, the DNA is TGTGCCAGCAGTTACTCGGGCAGGGGAAGCAATGAGCAGTTCTTC. This encodes CASSYSGRGSNEQFF.

V is TRBV6-5 and J is TRBJ2-7, with 8 nucleotides matching TRBD2. The V gene end was trimmed by 4 bases and the J gene end by 3 bases; junction bases not matched to a gene: 8. The CDR3 spans 15 residues. Per germline, CDR1 MNHEY and CDR2 SVGAGI. In DNA form, the CDR3 reads TGTGCCAGCAGTTGGCCGGTAGCGGGGATCTACGAGCAGTACTTC. It codes for CASSWPVAGIYEQYF.

As regards this clone: The identical CDR3 is also encoded by other nucleotide sequences in the sample. V gene TRBV6-1 combines with J gene TRBJ2-5; D perhaps matches TRBD2 (6 bases). This CDR3 is built from 14 residues. CDR1 and CDR2 from the germline V gene are MNHNS and SASEGT. Between the trimmed V and J ends, which lost 1 base and 8 bases, there was a span of 14 bases. DNA of the CDR3: TGTGCCAGCAGTGAAGGACTAGTCCCAGAAACCCAGTACTTC. Its protein is CASSEGLVPETQYF.

This clone has a count of ten or more. V is TRBV6-5 and J is TRBJ1-4; a possible D gene is TRBD1 (5 bases). Trimming removed 3 bases at V and 8 bases at J, with 10 bases between. Germline V CDR1 and CDR2: MNHEY, SVGAGI. The CDR3 contains 13 residues. The CDR3 nucleotides read TGTGCCAGCAGTTATGACCAGGGAGAAAAACTGTTTTTT. It codes for CASSYDQGEKLFF.

J is TRBJ1-6 and V is TRBV27; 7 nucleotides agree with TRBD1. Germline V gene sequence: CDR1 MNHEY, CDR2 SMNVEV (reference sequence). Trimming at V came to 0 bases and at J to 10 bases, leaving 6 bases not matched to a gene. CDR3 length equals 15 residues. CDR3 amino acids: CASSLSFTGESPLHF. Written as DNA, the CDR3 is TGTGCCAGCAGTTTATCGTTTACAGGGGAATCACCCCTCCACTTT.

The J gene is TRBJ1-6, the V gene TRBV9, with TRBD1 as a possible D gene (5 bases). The CDR3 is 13 residues long. Germline V gives CDR1 SGDLS, CDR2 YYNGEE. The V end was cut by 1 base, the J end by 8 bases, with 7 bases between. The CDR3 region has the DNA TGTGCCAGCAGCGTACTAGGGGATTCACCCCTCCACTTT. It yields the protein CASSVLGDSPLHF.

This chain joins TRBV7-3 and TRBJ2-2, with D possibly being TRBD1 (7 bases). There are 14 residues in the CDR3. From germline, CDR1 is SGHTA and CDR2 FQGTGA. V lost 4 bases and J 4 bases, leaving 10 bases between the germline ends. The DNA for the CDR3 is TGTGCCAGCAGCTACAGGGGAGGCACCGGGGAGCTGTTTTTT. Its protein is CASSYRGGTGELFF.

The chain recombines TRBV4-2 with TRBJ1-1; D is unclear. Trimming cost V 0 bases and J 1 base, with 9 bases left between them. The CDR3 loop spans 15 amino acids. Germline assignment: CDR1 LGHNA and CDR2 YNFKEQ. The CDR3 nucleotides are TGTGCCAGCAGCCAAGAAGACCAGGAGAACACTGAAGCTTTCTTT. Protein sequence: CASSQEDQENTEAFF.

The chain employs TRBV28 and TRBJ1-2; D is unclear. In germline, CDR1 is MDHEN, CDR2 SYDVKM. The CDR3 consists of 14 residues. The V end was cut by 1 base, the J end by 5 bases, with 11 bases between. Here the CDR3 DNA reads TGTGCCAGCAGTTTATATCCCAGGTCATATGGCTACACCTTC. This translates into CASSLYPRSYGYTF.

This chain connects TRBV5-1 to TRBJ1-6; 8 nucleotides line up with TRBD1. The trim removed 4 bases at V and 2 bases at J, leaving 8 bases unmatched. The germline V gene has CDR1 SGHRS and CDR2 YFSETQ. The CDR3 runs to 17 residues. The CDR3 nucleotides read TGCGCCAGCAGCCCAGCAGGGGGCGCGGCCTATAATTCACCCCTCCACTTT. Its translation is CASSPAGGAAYNSPLHF.

The chain is built from TRBV6-1 and TRBJ1-2; 7 nucleotides match TRBD1. Trimming removed 3 bases from V and 3 bases from J; junction bases left unmatched: 1. Germline lookup yields CDR1 MNHNS and CDR2 SASEGT. The CDR3 totals 13 residues. The CDR3 loop reads CASSEGQYYGYTF. In nucleotides, the CDR3 is TGTGCCAGCAGTGAGGGACAGTACTATGGCTACACCTTC.

The genes are TRBV19 and TRBJ2-3; D possibly corresponds to TRBD1 (5 bases). CDR3 size: 13 residues. V was shortened by 9 bases and J by 6 bases, with 16 bases between the two germline ends. In germline, CDR1 is LNHDA, CDR2 SQIVND (reference sequence). CDR3 sequence: CASKGQVVDTQYF. In DNA form, the CDR3 reads TGTGCCAGCAAGGGGCAGGTCGTCGATACGCAGTATTTT. The full variable domain, rest sourced from reference TRBV19 and TRBJ2-3, is DGGITQSPKYLFRKEGQNVTLSCEQNLNHDAMYWYRQDPGQGLRLIYYSQIVNDFQKGDIAEGYSVSREKKESFPLTVTSAQKNPTAFYLCASKGQVVDTQYFGPGTRLTVL.